The 3 T cell receptor beta chains below all came from one sample that was sequenced in a study of T cells after yellow fever vaccination. TCRdb re-analysed the 5' RACE reads in MiXCR, keeping a single row per CDR3 protein. The repertoire includes around 350,000 distinct CDR3 sequences, 11% of them detected once, and less than 20% sits in the top ten. The sequencing here drew on PBMCs, taken on the day of the first yellow fever vaccination. The source is a man younger than 35 who received the YFV17D yellow fever vaccine.

As regards this clonotype: One end of the junction varies from germline; a read error may be responsible. The gene calls are TRBV27 and TRBJ1-1, with D perhaps TRBD1 (6 bases). The germline V gene encodes CDR1 MNHEY and CDR2 SMNVEV (reference sequence). The CDR3 covers 13 residues. The CDR3 sequence is CASSPEWDTEAFF. Written as DNA, the CDR3 is TGTGCCAGCAGTCCAGAATGGGACACCGAAGCTTTCTTT.

This clonotype has ten or more counts. The rearrangement links TRBV24-1 to TRBJ1-2; no definite D call. The CDR3 covers 15 residues. Germline V gives CDR1 KGHDR, CDR2 SFDVKD. Deletions cut 9 bases from V and 4 bases from J, with 20 bases between. The CDR3 is CATQSSTSRPYGYTF. CDR3 nucleotides: TGTGCCACCCAAAGCTCGACCTCTCGCCCCTATGGCTACACCTTC.

The table lists this clonotype with a few counts. The chain combines TRBV13 with TRBJ1-2; D might be TRBD1 (6 bases). The germline CDR1 and CDR2 sequences are PRHDT and FYEKMQ (reference sequence). CDR3 length equals 15 residues. Trimming took 5 bases from V and 3 from J, leaving 16 bases between them. CDR3 amino acids: CASSARQVKDYGYTF. The CDR3 DNA reads as TGTGCCAGCAGCGCCCGACAGGTTAAGGACTATGGCTACACCTTC.